This passage covers 27 T cell receptor beta chains from one sample sequenced in a study of immune evolution from preneoplasia to lung adenocarcinoma. Profiled with immunoSEQ multiplex PCR; TCRdb holds only in-frame clones, not every one. The sample contains 9,500 to 10,000 clones, 79% of which appear only once. What was sequenced was FFPE lung adenocarcinoma in situ tissue. The receptors come from an older person with lung adenocarcinoma.

In this sample, this clone turned up a few times. This chain joins TRBV5-6 and TRBJ2-7; a possible D gene is TRBD2 (6 bases). V lost 4 bases and J lost 7, with 21 bases in between. The germline V gene encodes CDR1 SGHDT and CDR2 YYEEEE. CDR3 length: 15 residues. CDR3 sequence reads: CASSTQDSQGGEQYF. CDR3 bases: TGTGCCAGCAGCACCCAGGACTCCCAAGGAGGGGAGCAGTACTTC.

V usage is TRBV28 and J usage is TRBJ2-1; a weak D match, TRBD2 (5 bases). V was clipped by 1 base and J by 3 bases, with 7 bases between them. CDR3 length: 14 residues. Germline V CDR1 and CDR2: MDHEN, SYDVKM. CDR3 DNA sequence: TGTGCCAGCAGTTTATCCGGGAACTACAATGAGCAGTTCTTC. Amino acids: CASSLSGNYNEQFF.

V gene TRBV19 combines with J gene TRBJ2-7, with D possibly TRBD1 on 6 matching bases. V lost 6 bases to trimming and J lost 3 bases, with 18 bases between them. Germline V gene sequence: CDR1 LNHDA, CDR2 SQIVND (reference sequence). There are 15 residues in the CDR3. Here the CDR3 reads CASSHDPKGDYEQYF. In DNA, the CDR3 is TGTGCCAGTAGCCACGACCCCAAGGGGGACTACGAGCAGTACTTC.

V usage is TRBV7-2 and J usage is TRBJ2-7; 12 nucleotides agree with TRBD2. Germline CDR1 SGHTA, CDR2 FQGNSA. The CDR3 runs 15 residues. V was clipped by 4 bases and J by 1 base; unmatched bases: 2. DNA of the CDR3: TGTGCCAGCAGCTCGACTAGCGGGGGTTCCTACGAGCAGTACTTC. Translation gives CASSSTSGGSYEQYF.

The gene calls are TRBV23-1 and TRBJ2-1; 9 positions agree with TRBD1. TRBV23-1 is filed as an ORF, its function uncertain. The CDR3 covers 16 residues. Losses at the gene ends were 0 bases for V and 8 bases for J; bases not matched to a gene: 8. Here the CDR3 reads CASSQSHRGPSHEQFF. Written as DNA, the CDR3 is TGCGCCAGCAGTCAATCCCACAGGGGGCCCTCCCATGAGCAGTTCTTC.

The chain couples TRBV11-3 to TRBJ2-1; D remains ambiguous. Between the trimmed V and J ends, which lost 1 base and 8 bases, there was a span of 12 bases. The CDR3 has 14 amino acids. In germline, CDR1 is SGHNT, CDR2 YENEEA. The CDR3 DNA reads TGTGCCAGCAGCTTAGGGCCGTCTTTCTATGAGCAGTTCTTC. Protein: CASSLGPSFYEQFF. The entire variable domain, with the rest obtained from reference TRBV11-3 and TRBJ2-1, is as follows: EAGVVQSPRYKIIEKKQPVAFWCNPISGHNTLYWYLQNLGQGPELLIRYENEEAVDDSQLPKDRFSAERLKGVDSTLKIQPAELGDSAVYLCASSLGPSFYEQFFGPGTRLTVL.

CDR3 loop: CASSESKPGYSRGELFF. The CDR3 bases are TGCGCCAGCAGTGAGTCTAAGCCAGGATACTCTCGCGGGGAGCTGTTTTTT. This rearrangement joins TRBV10-1 to TRBJ2-2; D is unclear. From germline, CDR1 is WNHNN and CDR2 SYGVQD (reference sequence). V was shortened by 0 bases and J by 7 bases, with 18 bases between the two germline ends. This CDR3 is built from 17 residues.

The CDR3 bases are TGTGCCAGCTCACCTTCCGGGACAGGGGAGAGAGCTTTCTTT. This translates into CASSPSGTGERAFF. V is TRBV18 and J is TRBJ1-1; 10 bases align to TRBD1. Germline V lookup: CDR1 KGHSH, CDR2 LQKENI. This CDR3 is 14 amino acids long. Losses at the gene ends were 3 bases for V and 10 bases for J; bases not matched to a gene: 8.

V and J are TRBV7-6 and TRBJ2-2; 7 bases map to TRBD2. The germline V gene has CDR1 SGHVS and CDR2 FNYEAQ. With 3 bases clipped from V and 5 bases from J, the junction kept 6 bases outside the gene matches. The CDR3 has 15 amino acids. The CDR3 coding sequence is TGTGCCAGCAGCTTGGGACTACCCGATACCGGGGAGCTGTTTTTT. The encoded protein is CASSLGLPDTGELFF.

This clone was seen once. This chain links TRBV6-4 with TRBJ2-7; D gene unclear. The CDR3 extends over 13 amino acids. The V gene's germline CDR1 is MRHNA and CDR2 SNTAGT. V lost 4 bases, J lost 4 bases, and 11 bases lay in between. This CDR3 reads CASSGEPVYEQYF. The CDR3 coding sequence is TGTGCCAGCAGTGGCGAACCAGTTTACGAGCAGTACTTC.

The chain couples TRBV4-1 to TRBJ1-3; D unclear. Per germline, CDR1 MGHRA and CDR2 YSYEKL. The CDR3 is 13 amino acids. Trimming removed 4 bases from V and 2 bases from J, with 6 bases in between. The CDR3 region is CASSLAPGNTIYF. The CDR3 DNA reads as TGCGCCAGCAGCCTGGCTCCTGGAAACACCATATATTTT.

This clone has only one observation. The chain joins TRBV28 to TRBJ2-5; 9 nucleotides align to TRBD1. The CDR3 sequence is 15 residues long. V shed 2 bases, J shed 4 bases, and the junction held 5 bases outside the gene matches. CDR1 is MDHEN, CDR2 SYDVKM, per germline. CDR3 DNA: TGTGCCAGCAGTTTAATGGGACAGGGTGCAGAGACCCAGTACTTC. Amino acids: CASSLMGQGAETQYF.

Only one count was recorded for this clone. The chain couples TRBV6-1 to TRBJ2-3; D possibly corresponds to TRBD2 (5 bases). V was pared by 1 base and J by 9 bases, with 11 bases between. CDR1 is MNHNS, CDR2 SASEGT, per germline. This CDR3 spans 13 amino acids. CDR3 in DNA: TGTGCCAGCAGTGAAGGGACTGTGCAGACGCAGTATTTT. Translating it yields CASSEGTVQTQYF.

V usage is TRBV28 and J usage is TRBJ1-3; D is ambiguous. This CDR3 spans 15 amino acids. In germline, CDR1 is MDHEN, CDR2 SYDVKM. Trimming cost V 5 bases and J 3 bases, with 14 bases left between them. The CDR3 here is CASSGGSADGNTIYF. As DNA, the CDR3 is TGTGCCAGCAGTGGAGGAAGTGCTGATGGAAACACCATATATTTT.

V and J are TRBV7-9 and TRBJ2-3; 8 positions match TRBD2. CDR3 length: 15 amino acids. From germline, CDR1 is SEHNR and CDR2 FQNEAQ (reference sequence). V dropped 5 bases and J dropped 0; count of bases not matched to a gene: 4. DNA for the CDR3: TGTGCCAGCAGCCCGGGAGGGGGTAGCACAGATACGCAGTATTTT. Amino acid sequence: CASSPGGGSTDTQYF. Based on the CDR3 plus reference TRBV7-9 and TRBJ2-3, the full variable domain is DTGVSQNPRHKITKRGQNVTFRCDPISEHNRLYWYRQTLGQGPEFLTYFQNEAQLEKSRLLSDRFSAERPKGSFSTLEIQRTEQGDSAMYLCASSPGGGSTDTQYFGPGTRLTVL.

The chain is built from TRBV6-5 and TRBJ2-1; possible D gene TRBD2, 6 bases. Germline values: CDR1 MNHEY, CDR2 SVGAGI. The CDR3 runs to 13 residues. The V end was cut by 6 bases, the J end by 9 bases, with 15 bases between. The CDR3 loop reads CASREGVVGEQFF. CDR3 nucleotides: TGTGCCAGCAGGGAGGGAGTCGTCGGTGAGCAGTTCTTC.

The gene calls are TRBV7-2 and TRBJ1-6; D ambiguous. There are 14 residues in the CDR3. Germline V gene sequence: CDR1 SGHTA, CDR2 FQGNSA. V shed 1 base and J shed 7 bases, with 8 bases lying between them. The CDR3 sequence is CASSLGQENSPLHF. The CDR3 nucleotides are TGTGCCAGCAGCTTAGGGCAGGAGAATTCACCCCTCCACTTT.

This clone was seen a handful of times. The chain carries TRBV6-5 and TRBJ1-1; tentatively, D is TRBD1 (6 bases). Trimming stripped 6 bases from V and 0 bases from J, with 14 bases between. Germline V gene data show CDR1 as MNHEY and CDR2 as SVGAGI. This CDR3 has 15 residues. In DNA form, the CDR3 reads TGTGCCAGCAGCCGGGGGCAGCCTCTGAACACTGAAGCTTTCTTT. Protein: CASSRGQPLNTEAFF.

The V and J genes are TRBV28 and TRBJ1-2; tentatively, D is TRBD1 (6 bases). Germline V CDR1 and CDR2: MDHEN, SYDVKM. CDR3 length: 13 residues. V lost 6 bases and J lost 8, with 16 bases in between. The CDR3, as DNA: TGTGCCAGCAGGCCCCAGGGGTTGGGGGGCTACACCTTC. As protein: CASRPQGLGGYTF.

V is TRBV6-5 and J is TRBJ2-7; 11 positions agree with TRBD2. Trimming at V came to 6 bases and at J to 3 bases, leaving 7 bases not matched to a gene. The CDR3 is made up of 15 amino acids. Germline CDR1 MNHEY, CDR2 SVGAGI. The CDR3 loop is CASSASGGTHYEQYF. CDR3 DNA sequence: TGTGCCAGCAGCGCTAGCGGGGGGACCCACTACGAGCAGTACTTC.

This chain joins TRBV4-1 and TRBJ1-5, with D unresolved. The CDR3 extends over 14 amino acids. Germline CDR1 is MGHRA and CDR2 is YSYEKL. V gave up 3 bases and J gave up 2 bases, with 8 bases separating them. CDR3 bases: TGCGCCAGCAGCCATCCCGCGCGCAATCAGCCCCAGCATTTT. Translating gives CASSHPARNQPQHF.

The CDR3 loop reads CASSGTSGPDNEQFF. CDR3 coding DNA: TGTGCCAGCAGCGGGACTAGCGGGCCCGACAATGAGCAGTTCTTC. The chain uses TRBV9 and TRBJ2-1, with 11 bases matching TRBD2. V was clipped by 3 bases and J by 5 bases; unmatched bases: 4. The CDR3 is 15 amino acids. Looked up from germline, CDR1 is SGDLS and CDR2 is YYNGEE.

The J gene is TRBJ2-7, the V gene TRBV18; unclear D gene. CDR1 is KGHSH and CDR2 is LQKENI in the germline V gene. The CDR3 totals 13 residues. V shed 2 bases and J shed 3 bases, with 8 bases lying between them. CDR3 sequence (DNA): TGTGCCAGCTCACCAGAAGAGTTCTACGAGCAGTACTTC. It encodes CASSPEEFYEQYF.

The chain links TRBV4-3 to TRBJ1-4, with unresolved D. V lost 1 base, J lost 2 bases, and 14 bases lay in between. This CDR3 is 17 amino acids long. The V gene's germline CDR1 is LGHNA and CDR2 YSLEER. The CDR3 DNA follows: TGCGCCAGCAGCCAAGGGTTGGGCAGTACTACTAATGAAAAACTGTTTTTT. It specifies CASSQGLGSTTNEKLFF.

In DNA, the CDR3 is TGTGCCAGCAGCTTATCCATGAACACTGAAGCTTTCTTT. Translation gives CASSLSMNTEAFF. V gene TRBV7-6 combines with J gene TRBJ1-1; D call uncertain. Germline V gives CDR1 SGHVS, CDR2 FNYEAQ. The germline V and J ends were trimmed by 2 bases and 0 bases, with 4 bases remaining between them. There are 13 residues in the CDR3.

The chain has TRBV7-9 and TRBJ2-3; D not certain. Germline V lookup: CDR1 SEHNR, CDR2 FQNEAQ (reference sequence). CDR3 length: 11 residues. V was cut by 2 bases and J by 3 bases, with 0 bases left in between. The CDR3 nucleotides are TGTGCCAGCAGCTTAACAGATACGCAGTATTTT. As protein: CASSLTDTQYF. Based on the CDR3 plus reference TRBV7-9 and TRBJ2-3, the full variable domain is DTGVSQNPRHKITKRGQNVTFRCDPISEHNRLYWYRQTLGQGPEFLTYFQNEAQLEKSRLLSDRFSAERPKGSFSTLEIQRTEQGDSAMYLCASSLTDTQYFGPGTRLTVL.

The chain carries TRBV29-1 and TRBJ2-7; possibly TRBD1 for D (6 bases). V was shortened by 6 bases and J by 1 base, with 19 bases between the two germline ends. The CDR3 consists of 15 residues. Per the germline V gene, CDR1 is SQVTM and CDR2 is ANQGSEA. The chain's CDR3 is CSVVQQGSLSYEQYF. The CDR3 DNA sequence: TGCAGCGTAGTCCAACAGGGATCTTTATCCTACGAGCAGTACTTC.